One and the same sample provided the 10 T cell receptor beta chains below, sequenced in a study of human T cells and chemical hapten exposure. Documented time point: patch test 2, 6 weeks after DPC sensitization. As to treatment: therapeutic diphenylcyclopropenone sensitization with weekly scalp DPC. TCRdb independently ran MiXCR on the RACE reads; one entry per CDR3 protein. The sample has just over 350,000 distinct CDR3 sequences; more than 5% are singletons. Sequenced material: whole blood, taken in connection with sensitization to the hapten diphenylcyclopropenone (DPC). Receptors were obtained from a woman younger than 30 with alopecia areata. Some clones in this sample may be carry-over from other donors' samples.

The chain combines TRBV7-9 with TRBJ2-2, with D hard to call. The CDR3 is 15 residues long. V shed 10 bases and J shed 0 bases, with 15 bases lying between them. Germline-derived CDR1 and CDR2 are SEHNR and FQNEAQ (reference sequence). CDR3 protein: CANTLRESNTGELFF. The DNA for the CDR3 is TGTGCCAACACCCTAAGGGAATCGAACACCGGGGAGCTGTTTTTT.

Only a few counts were recorded for this clonotype. The V call is TRBV7-9, the J call TRBJ2-7; either TRBD1 or TRBD2 may fit D (5 bases each). Trimming shortened V by 4 bases and J by 6 bases, and 13 bases separated the two germline ends. The CDR3 covers 13 residues. Germline CDR1 and CDR2: SEHNR and FQNEAQ (reference sequence). The CDR3 nucleotides read TGTGCCAGCAGCTCCGGGACCCCGGGCGAGCAGTACTTC. Translated: CASSSGTPGEQYF. The full variable domain, in which reference TRBV7-9 and TRBJ2-7 provide the parts outside the CDR3, is DTGVSQNPRHKITKRGQNVTFRCDPISEHNRLYWYRQTLGQGPEFLTYFQNEAQLEKSRLLSDRFSAERPKGSFSTLEIQRTEQGDSAMYLCASSSGTPGEQYFGPGTRLTVT.

This clonotype was observed a few times. The chain joins TRBV12-3 or TRBV12-4 to TRBJ2-1; D is perhaps TRBD1 (5 bases). The ends were cut back, 6 bases at V and 7 bases at J, with 16 bases in the middle. The CDR3 spans 14 residues. The DNA for the CDR3 is TGTGCCAGCAGCCCGGACATGGGTAGGAATGAGCAGTTCTTC. Amino acids: CASSPDMGRNEQFF.

This sequence joins TRBV5-5 and TRBJ1-3; perhaps TRBD1 as D (5 bases). Trimming removed 4 bases at V and 0 bases at J, with 11 bases between. The CDR3 is made up of 15 amino acids. The germline CDR1 and CDR2 sequences are SGHKS and YYEKEE (reference sequence). Written as DNA, the CDR3 is TGTGCCAGCAGCCGGGACGGAGACTCTGGAAACACCATATATTTT. It translates to CASSRDGDSGNTIYF.

In this sample, this clonotype turned up many times. This rearrangement joins TRBV12-3 or TRBV12-4 to TRBJ1-2; 10 bases line up with TRBD1. This CDR3 spans 14 amino acids. The V gene end was trimmed by 6 bases and the J gene end by 2 bases; junction bases not matched to a gene: 3. CDR3 bases: TGTGCCAGCAGCCAGGGACAGGGGAACTATGGCTACACCTTC. Translation gives CASSQGQGNYGYTF.

This clonotype was counted ten times or more. The gene calls are TRBV20-1 and TRBJ1-1, with D maybe TRBD1 (5 bases). CDR3 length equals 17 residues. CDR1 and CDR2 (germline): DFQATT, SNEGSKA (reference sequence). Trimming took 3 bases from V and 0 from J, leaving 20 bases between them. Here the CDR3 reads CSARTGGRDSLNTEAFF. The CDR3 region has the DNA TGCAGTGCTAGGACCGGGGGGAGGGATTCATTGAACACTGAAGCTTTCTTT.

The V call is TRBV5-1, the J call TRBJ2-5; possibly TRBD1 for D (6 bases). The germline V gene has CDR1 SGHRS and CDR2 YFSETQ. This CDR3 is built from 15 residues. V was shortened by 0 bases and J by 4 bases, with 13 bases between the two germline ends. CDR3 DNA: TGCGCCAGCAGCTTGGAACGGAGCAGGGGAGAGACCCAGTACTTC. This translates into CASSLERSRGETQYF.

This clonotype appeared a few times. The rearrangement uses TRBV18 and TRBJ1-4, with D maybe TRBD1 (6 bases). The CDR3 is made up of 14 amino acids. V was shortened by 5 bases and J by 14 bases, with 21 bases between the two germline ends. Germline lookup yields CDR1 KGHSH and CDR2 LQKENI. The CDR3 sequence: CASSNRQALTRLFF. CDR3 bases: TGTGCCAGCTCAAACCGACAGGCCCTCACACGCCTGTTTTTT.

The genes are TRBV12-3 or TRBV12-4 and TRBJ1-2; TRBD1 aligns across 7 bases. V lost 5 bases to trimming and J lost 5 bases; unmatched junction nucleotides: 8. The CDR3 extends over 14 amino acids. CDR3 in amino acids: CASSMTGSGYGYTF. CDR3 sequence (DNA): TGTGCCAGCAGTATGACAGGGTCAGGATATGGCTACACCTTC.

V usage is TRBV2 and J usage is TRBJ2-5; D uncertain. Germline values: CDR1 SNHLY, CDR2 FYNNEI. There are 13 residues in the CDR3. Trimming removed 2 bases at V and 7 bases at J, with 11 bases between. The CDR3, as DNA: TGTGCCAGCAGTGAACTTGACGCGGCGACCCAGTACTTC. Protein product: CASSELDAATQYF.